This TCR beta chain came from a study of blood T cell repertoires in COVID-19 (TCRdb year 2020). Some background on the complete study: Samples covering the acute and convalescent phases of COVID-19 were provided by collaborators in the United States, Italy and Spain. The prospective study material was composed of cDNA or gDNA derived from T cells, B-cell-depleted T cells, or PBMCs. The dataset comprised deeply sampled blood TCRbeta repertoires from subjects exposed to, actively infected with, or recovered from COVID-19. Sample metadata almost always included a de-identified subject ID, COVID-19 status, age in years and sex. HLA class I and class II types, where available, came from metadata supplied by the sample provider rather than from assay-based typing. Samples came from the ongoing ImmuneRACE study (first 160 participants) plus 1,254 subjects from 6 global collaborators. The repertoires were made available in a free public database intended to serve as a resource for research on the immune response to SARS-CoV-2. General conclusions and limits of the study: How much clinical and demographic metadata was included differed by source and by participant, and the metadata was provided uncurated.

Turning to this clone: Its target antigen remains unknown. Per-base qualities were not stored, and no clone one base away is much larger.

One collaborating source in Seattle enrolled patients while the patients were actively infected and followed the patients over time throughout the course of disease. Whole blood was collected in K2EDTA tubes by collaborating institutions according to the institutions' own protocols. For TCRbeta analysis, collaborators shipped samples as frozen whole blood, isolated PBMCs, or DNA extracted from either of those sample types. Counted from cysteine to phenylalanine, this CDR3 has 16 amino acids. Only the CDR3 DNA stays, 48 bases, in frame from base 1. Reading the germline V gene (reference sequence) gives CDR1 LNHDA and CDR2 SQIVND. For this chain, trimming is 4 bases at the V end and 2 bases at the J end, and the number of junction bases without a gene match is 7. TCRbeta CDR3 regions were amplified from genomic DNA using the immunoSEQ Assay, a bias-controlled multiplex PCR. As for the original processing: The number of nucleated cells in each sample was estimated by amplification of reference gene primers within the assay. To quantify the absolute abundance of each unique TCRbeta CDR3 rearrangement, sequence reads were collapsed and filtered. For each sample, productive Simpson clonality was calculated as the square root of Simpson's diversity index across productive rearrangements. TCRdb's version of the immuneACCESS table is confined to in-frame rearrangements and falls short of the full clone set. An unresolved V gene accounts for under half of the shortfall where checked; the remainder is of unknown origin. The V and J calls and clone size are taken from that table; D and trimming were inferred from the DNA. Across this sample there are more than 300,000 clones, with around 87% seen only once. The ten top clones hold about 10% of the sample.

The sequencing sample was made of peripheral blood. The receptor's source is a woman younger than 45 with COVID-19, enrolled during active disease. Rearrangement joined TRBV19 to TRBJ1-5, with 8 bases in between that match TRBD1. CDR3 protein: CASSSLRTGRNQPQHF. The base sequence is TGTGCCAGTAGTAGCCTAAGGACAGGGCGCAATCAGCCCCAGCATTTT.